The T cell receptor (beta chain) under discussion was sequenced for a study of immune heterogeneity within non-small cell lung tumors (dated by TCRdb to the late 2010s). Regarding the research as a whole: By histology, the tumors were a few squamous cell carcinomas, approximately 10 non-squamous carcinomas and 1 tumor not otherwise specified. The study combined whole-exome sequencing, RNA-seq and TCR beta repertoire sequencing of multiple spatially distinct regions from each NSCLC tumor to examine intratumoral immune heterogeneity. TCR repertoires were analyzed from 55 to 70 tumor loci of around 15 patients, while transcriptome data covered only 40 to 50 loci from approximately eleven patients. For mutant peptides 8 to 11 amino acids long, netMHCpan-3.0 predicted neoantigen binding to the HLA alleles of each patient. The paper's findings and limits, for the study overall: Within a patient, identical dominant CDR3B clonotypes were found to recur across loci, yet unique high-frequency clones were also harbored in different tumor locations. Individual patients mostly had different high-frequency TCR beta clonotypes. A statistically significant but moderate positive correlation (R roughly 0.34) was observed between local T-cell repertoire clonality and local tumor mutational burden.

The TCR beta CDR3 region was amplified with a multiplex PCR system whose first round of 10 cycles used 32 V-gene forward primers and 13 J-gene reverse primers. First-round PCR used a QIAGEN Multiplex PCR Kit, and primer sequences were filed in Chinese patent CN105087789A. Illumina universal primers were added in a second PCR round performed with the Phusion High-Fidelity PCR Kit. The TCR libraries underwent paired-end sequencing with a read length of 151 bp on the Illumina HiSeq X Ten platform. The paper's processing steps were these. Reads lacking multiplex PCR primers were removed with Cutadapt, read pairs were merged with PEAR, and CDR3 regions were called with MiXCR default settings. Repertoire diversity used Shannon entropy, and clonality was computed as one minus Shannon entropy divided by ln of productive unique sequence count. Dominant or high-frequency T-cell clones were defined as clonotypes at frequencies of at least 0.5%. TCRdb handled the public reads itself, with Q25 trimming in fastp and clone calling in MiXCR, and kept productive beta chains. Under each unique CDR3 protein, matching rows form one entry showing the most common genes and DNA. TCRdb's processing, not the authors', yielded these V and J calls. In all, the sample holds about 4,900 distinct CDR3 sequences, and roughly 24% of those were seen once. Around 10% of the sample goes to the ten largest clones.

V is reduced by 2 bases and J by 0 bases, leaving a spacing of 19 bases between them. Taken from cysteine to phenylalanine, the CDR3 has 18 residues. The retained sequence is limited to the CDR3, 54 bases, with the frame set at the first base. Via the germline V gene, CDR1 is MNHNS and CDR2 SASEGT. Notes on this clonotype: There is no known antigen for this receptor. No base quality information exists; no much larger clone differs at one position.

Genomic DNA extracted from bulk tumor tissue served as TCR template, with 600 ng gDNA amplified per sample. During surgery, multiple biopsies were taken from each primary tumor, with sampling sites spaced as far apart as possible within the tumor mass. The study cohort was described as untreated, and patients were newly diagnosed NSCLC cases undergoing curative surgery. The samples came from roughly 15 patients with newly diagnosed non-small cell lung cancer who were having surgery intended to be curative. The resected tumor masses were reviewed by two independent pathologists. Only high-quality DNA and RNA samples were carried forward to sequencing.

The sequence came from a man aged 60 to 69 with non-small cell lung cancer. The rearranged chain carries TRBV6-1 and TRBJ1-1, with no confident D gene call. Sequenced input: lung tumor tissue. The DNA is as follows: TGTGCCAGCAGTGAATTGATTGATCGAAGGCTTATGAACACTGAAGCTTTCTTT. It translates as CASSELIDRRLMNTEAFF.